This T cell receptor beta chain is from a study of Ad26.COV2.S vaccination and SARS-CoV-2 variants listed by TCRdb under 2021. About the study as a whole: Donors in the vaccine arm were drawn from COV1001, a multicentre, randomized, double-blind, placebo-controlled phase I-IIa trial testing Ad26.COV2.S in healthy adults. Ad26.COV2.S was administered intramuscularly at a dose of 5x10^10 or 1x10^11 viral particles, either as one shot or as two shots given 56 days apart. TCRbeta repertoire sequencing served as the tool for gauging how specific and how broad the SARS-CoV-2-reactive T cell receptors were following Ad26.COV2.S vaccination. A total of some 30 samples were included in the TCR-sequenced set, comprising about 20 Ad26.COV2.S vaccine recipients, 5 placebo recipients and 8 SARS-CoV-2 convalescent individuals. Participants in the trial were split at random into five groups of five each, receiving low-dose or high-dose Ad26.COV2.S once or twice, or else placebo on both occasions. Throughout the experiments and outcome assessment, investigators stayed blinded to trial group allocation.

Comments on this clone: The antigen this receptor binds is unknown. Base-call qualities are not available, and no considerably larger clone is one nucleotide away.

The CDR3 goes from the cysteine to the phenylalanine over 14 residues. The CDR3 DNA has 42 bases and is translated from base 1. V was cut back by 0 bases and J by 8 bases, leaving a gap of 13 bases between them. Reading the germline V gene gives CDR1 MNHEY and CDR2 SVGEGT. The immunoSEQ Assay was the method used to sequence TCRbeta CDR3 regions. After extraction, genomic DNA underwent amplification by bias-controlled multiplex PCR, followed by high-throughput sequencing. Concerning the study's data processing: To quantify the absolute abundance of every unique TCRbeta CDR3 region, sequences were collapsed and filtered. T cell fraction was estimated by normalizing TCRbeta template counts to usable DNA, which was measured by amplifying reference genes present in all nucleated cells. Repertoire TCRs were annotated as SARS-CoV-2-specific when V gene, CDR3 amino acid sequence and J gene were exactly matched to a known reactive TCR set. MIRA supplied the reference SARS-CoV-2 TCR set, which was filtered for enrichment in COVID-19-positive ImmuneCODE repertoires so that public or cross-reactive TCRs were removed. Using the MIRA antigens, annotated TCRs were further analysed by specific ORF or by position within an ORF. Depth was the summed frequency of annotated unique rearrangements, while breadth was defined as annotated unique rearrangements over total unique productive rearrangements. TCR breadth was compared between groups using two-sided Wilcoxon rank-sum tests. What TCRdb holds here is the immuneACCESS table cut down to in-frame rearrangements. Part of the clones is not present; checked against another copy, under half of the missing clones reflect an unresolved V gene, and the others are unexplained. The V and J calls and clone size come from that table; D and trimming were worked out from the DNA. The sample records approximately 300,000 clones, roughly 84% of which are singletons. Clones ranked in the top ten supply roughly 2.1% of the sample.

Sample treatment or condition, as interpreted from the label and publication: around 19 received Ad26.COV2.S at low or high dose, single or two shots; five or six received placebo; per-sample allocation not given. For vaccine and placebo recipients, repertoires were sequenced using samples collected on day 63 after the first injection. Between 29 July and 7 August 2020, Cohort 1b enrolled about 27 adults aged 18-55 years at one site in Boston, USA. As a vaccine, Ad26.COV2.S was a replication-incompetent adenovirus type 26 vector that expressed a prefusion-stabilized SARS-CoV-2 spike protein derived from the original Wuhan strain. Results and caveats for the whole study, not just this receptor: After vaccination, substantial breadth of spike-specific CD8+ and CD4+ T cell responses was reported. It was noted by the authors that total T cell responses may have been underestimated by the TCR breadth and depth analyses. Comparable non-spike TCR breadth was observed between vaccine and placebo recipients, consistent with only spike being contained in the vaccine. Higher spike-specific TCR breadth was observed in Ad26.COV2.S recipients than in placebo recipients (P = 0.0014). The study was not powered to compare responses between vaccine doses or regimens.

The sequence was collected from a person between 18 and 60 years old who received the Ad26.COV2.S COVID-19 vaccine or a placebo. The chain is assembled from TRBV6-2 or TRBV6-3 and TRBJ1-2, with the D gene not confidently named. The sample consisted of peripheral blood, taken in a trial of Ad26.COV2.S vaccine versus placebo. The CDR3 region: CASSYSRGPRGYTF. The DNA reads TGTGCCAGCAGTTACTCGCGGGGTCCTCGGGGCTACACCTTC.